The 24 T cell receptor beta chains listed next were all sequenced from one sample in a study of T cell repertoires in cytomegalovirus infection. These receptors have no known antigen. Via MiXCR, TCRdb re-called the reads, giving one row per CDR3 protein. The sample carries some 900,000 distinct CDR3 sequences, 30% to 35% recorded once. This specimen was cultured CD8+ T cells from PBMCs, taken from culture after CMV antigen stimulation. All receptors come from a human donor in good health (CMV status not recorded). Some clones in this sample may be carry-over from other donors' samples.

This sequence joins TRBV19 and TRBJ2-1; a weak D match, TRBD2 (6 bases). The CDR3 length is 17 residues. In germline, CDR1 is LNHDA, CDR2 SQIVND (reference sequence). V was clipped by 1 base and J by 1 base, with 14 bases between them. CDR3 nucleotides: TGTGCCAGTAGTATAGTCCTAGCGCGTGGGTCCTACAATGAGCAGTTCTTC. Protein product: CASSIVLARGSYNEQFF.

This clonotype was detected only a few times. This chain uses TRBV7-9 with TRBJ2-1; perhaps TRBD1 as D (8 bases). The germline V and J ends were trimmed by 1 base and 6 bases, with 25 bases remaining between them. This CDR3 contains 19 residues. Per the germline V gene, CDR1 is SEHNR and CDR2 is FQNEAQ (reference sequence). Here the CDR3 DNA reads TGTGCCAGCAGCTTAGTCGGGGACAGGCGAAACCCGGGGGGCAATGAGCAGTTCTTC. Its protein product is CASSLVGDRRNPGGNEQFF.

This clonotype was counted many times. The rearrangement links TRBV7-2 to TRBJ2-4; possibly TRBD2 for D (5 bases). V lost 3 bases and J lost 0, with 12 bases in between. This CDR3 comprises 16 residues. Looked up from germline, CDR1 is SGHTA and CDR2 is FQGNSA. Here the CDR3 DNA reads TGTGCCAGCAGCTTCTTGGGGAGCTTAGCCAAAAACATTCAGTACTTC. It specifies CASSFLGSLAKNIQYF.

The table lists this clonotype with a few counts. The chain recombines TRBV6-5 with TRBJ2-3; 7 nucleotides agree with TRBD1. Trimming removed 8 bases from V and 4 bases from J; junction bases left unmatched: 12. The CDR3 extends over 15 amino acids. CDR1 MNHEY and CDR2 SVGAGI come from the germline V gene. CDR3 sequence: CASGRGQYLPDTQYF. The CDR3 nucleotides read TGTGCCAGCGGCCGGGGACAGTACCTCCCAGATACGCAGTATTTT.

J is TRBJ1-4 and V is TRBV7-3; D unclear. Germline loops: CDR1 SGHTA, CDR2 FQGTGA. The CDR3 consists of 18 residues. Trimming removed 5 bases at V and 0 bases at J, with 19 bases between. CDR3 sequence: CASSPGSHMRPTNEKLFF. Written as DNA, the CDR3 is TGTGCCAGCAGCCCGGGGTCCCACATGCGGCCAACTAATGAAAAACTGTTTTTT.

Only one count was recorded for this clonotype. The chain is built from TRBV5-6 and TRBJ1-1; perhaps TRBD1 as D (5 bases). The CDR3 has 12 amino acids. Deletions cut 4 bases from V and 8 bases from J, with 12 bases between. The germline gives CDR1 SGHDT, CDR2 YYEEEE. The CDR3 loop is CASSRDAREAFF. In DNA, the CDR3 is TGTGCCAGCAGCCGGGACGCCCGGGAAGCTTTCTTT. Filled out from reference TRBV5-6 and TRBJ1-1, the complete variable domain reads DAGVTQSPTHLIKTRGQQVTLRCSPKSGHDTVSWYQQALGQGPQFIFQYYEEEERQRGNFPDRFSGHQFPNYSSELNVNALLLGDSALYLCASSRDAREAFFGQGTRLTVV.

The rearrangement links TRBV15 to TRBJ1-2, with TRBD1 matching 7 bases. The germline V gene encodes CDR1 LNHNV and CDR2 YYDKDF (reference sequence). The CDR3 runs 15 residues. The trim removed 8 bases at V and 5 bases at J, leaving 14 bases unmatched. The CDR3: CATRAERGLRYGYTF. The CDR3 DNA follows: TGTGCCACCCGAGCAGAGAGGGGGCTCAGATATGGCTACACCTTC.

V usage is TRBV12-3 or TRBV12-4 and J usage is TRBJ2-5; no clear D. The germline V and J ends were trimmed by 9 bases and 5 bases, with 10 bases remaining between them. The CDR3 totals 11 residues. In nucleotides, the CDR3 is TGTGCCAGTTGGCGTAACGAGACCCAGTACTTC. Its protein product is CASWRNETQYF.

As to this clonotype: A much larger clonotype is one base distant, so this may be a read error. V gene TRBV7-2 combines with J gene TRBJ2-2; 7 positions match TRBD1. The CDR3 consists of 15 residues. From germline, CDR1 is SGHTA and CDR2 FQGNSA. Here the CDR3 reads CASSLLGTETGEQFF. The DNA for the CDR3 is TGTGCCAGCAGTCTCCTAGGGACAGAGACCGGGGAGCAGTTTTTT.

This chain connects TRBV4-1 to TRBJ1-1; TRBD1 matches at 7 bases. Trimming removed 8 bases from V and 7 bases from J; junction bases left unmatched: 10. CDR1 is MGHRA, CDR2 YSYEKL, per germline. The CDR3 sequence is 13 residues long. CDR3 coding DNA: TGCGCCAGCCGCAGGGGGAATTTAGGTGAAGCTTTCTTT. This codes for CASRRGNLGEAFF.

This sequence joins TRBV12-5 and TRBJ1-1; maybe TRBD1 (6 bases). Germline lookup yields CDR1 LGHNT and CDR2 FRNRAP. The V end was cut by 7 bases, the J end by 5 bases, with 14 bases between. This CDR3 has 13 residues. CDR3 residues: CASALSQGTEAFF. DNA of the CDR3: TGTGCTAGTGCCCTATCCCAGGGGACTGAAGCTTTCTTT.

This clonotype was detected many times. The chain joins TRBV27 to TRBJ1-1; D call uncertain. The CDR3 covers 14 residues. V dropped 4 bases and J dropped 6 bases, with 15 bases sitting between them. CDR1 and CDR2 (germline): MNHEY, SMNVEV (reference sequence). In nucleotides, the CDR3 is TGTGCCAGCAGTTCCCTGGCAGCAGAGGCTGAAGCTTTCTTT. It translates to CASSSLAAEAEAFF.

DNA for the CDR3: TGTGCCAGTAGTATAGTTGCGGGGCGGAACAATGAGCAGTTCTTC. It translates to CASSIVAGRNNEQFF. This chain joins TRBV19 and TRBJ2-1; possible D gene TRBD2, 6 bases. The CDR3 is made up of 15 amino acids. The germline gives CDR1 LNHDA, CDR2 SQIVND (reference sequence). V dropped 1 base and J dropped 5 bases, with 12 bases sitting between them.

Comment on this clonotype: Because the CDR3 is missing its conserved closing phenylalanine or tryptophan, this is likely a read error. The DNA is left out, because the CDR3 cannot be placed on it with certainty; the CDR3 is given as TCRdb lists it. The chain employs TRBV5-1 and TRBJ2-3; the D call in the table, TRBD1, was not verified against the DNA. Ends included, the CDR3 has 12 residues. The germline V gene has CDR1 SGHRS and CDR2 YFSETQ. This CDR3 reads CASSSPGQGATL.

This clonotype was picked up a small number of times. This sequence joins TRBV2 and TRBJ2-5, with D unclear. Germline loops: CDR1 SNHLY, CDR2 FYNNEI. V lost 3 bases and J lost 1, with 15 bases in between. This CDR3 has 16 residues. CDR3 amino acids: CASSELGAAVQETQYF. DNA for the CDR3: TGTGCCAGCAGTGAGTTGGGTGCTGCGGTCCAAGAGACCCAGTACTTC.

Note on this clonotype: This sequence may be a read error, since a much larger clone differs from it by one base. The chain couples TRBV7-4 to TRBJ1-5, with D unclear. The CDR3 is made up of 16 amino acids. Trimming took 7 bases from V and 2 from J, leaving 18 bases between them. Germline V CDR1 and CDR2: SGHVT, SQSDAQ. The DNA for the CDR3 is TGTGCCAGCAACAATACATGTCGTTTGGGCAATCAGCCCCAGCATTTT. This translates into CASNNTCRLGNQPQHF.

This clonotype occurred a few times. V usage is TRBV11-2 and J usage is TRBJ2-7, with TRBD2 as a possible D gene (5 bases). Per germline, CDR1 SGHAT and CDR2 FQNNGV. The V end lost 4 bases, the J end lost 6 bases, and 7 bases lay between the germline ends. The CDR3 loop spans 11 amino acids. The CDR3 bases are TGTGCCAGCAGCTATAGCGTCGAGCAGTACTTC. Translated: CASSYSVEQYF.

This clonotype was observed a few times. The J gene is TRBJ1-5, the V gene TRBV29-1, with 12 nucleotides matching TRBD1. CDR1 SQVTM and CDR2 ANQGSEA come from the germline V gene. V shed 5 bases and J 3 bases; nucleotides not matched to a gene: 14. CDR3 length equals 18 residues. The CDR3 loop reads CSVITRDRGLRDNQPQHF. The CDR3 DNA is TGCAGCGTTATTACCCGGGACAGGGGGCTCCGGGACAATCAGCCCCAGCATTTT. Looking up the rest from reference TRBV29-1 and TRBJ1-5 gives the full variable domain: SAVISQKPSRDICQRGTSLTIQCQVDSQVTMMFWYRQQPGQSLTLIATANQGSEATYESGFVIDKFPISRPNLTFSTLTVSNMSPEDSSIYLCSVITRDRGLRDNQPQHFGDGTRLSIL.

This clonotype was seen ten or more times. V gene TRBV6-1 combines with J gene TRBJ2-7; the D call may be TRBD1 or TRBD2 (5 bases each). The germline V gene has CDR1 MNHNS and CDR2 SASEGT. There are 10 residues in the CDR3. The germline V and J ends were trimmed by 10 bases and 4 bases, with 8 bases remaining between them. CDR3 DNA: TGTGCCACCGGGGCTTACGAGCAGTACGTC. It translates to CATGAYEQYV.

This clonotype was seen only a few times. The J gene is TRBJ2-3, the V gene TRBV6-5; D gene uncertain. V lost 7 bases and J lost 0, with 8 bases in between. Germline V gene sequence: CDR1 MNHEY, CDR2 SVGAGI. The CDR3 has 13 residues. CDR3 nucleotides: TGTGCCAGCAACAAAGGTAGCACAGATACGCAGTATTTT. It is translated as CASNKGSTDTQYF.

This clonotype was counted only a few times. V gene TRBV25-1 combines with J gene TRBJ1-1; D uncertain. Per the germline V gene, CDR1 is MGHDK and CDR2 is SYGVNS. The CDR3 is 14 amino acids. The V and J ends lost 1 base and 8 bases respectively, with 14 bases between them. The CDR3: CASSELLGQREAFF. The CDR3 nucleotides read TGTGCCAGCAGTGAATTATTGGGCCAGCGGGAAGCTTTCTTT.

The V call is TRBV5-5, the J call TRBJ1-1; no reliable D call. This CDR3 is built from 14 residues. Trimming removed 0 bases from V and 10 bases from J, with 16 bases in between. From germline, CDR1 is SGHKS and CDR2 YYEKEE (reference sequence). Here the CDR3 reads CASSLAGTKRAAFF. The CDR3 DNA follows: TGTGCCAGCAGCTTGGCGGGAACAAAGCGAGCAGCTTTCTTT.

This clonotype was observed a few times. The J gene is TRBJ2-7, the V gene TRBV2, with D perhaps TRBD2 (6 bases). The germline V gene has CDR1 SNHLY and CDR2 FYNNEI. This CDR3 contains 14 residues. V lost 1 base, J lost 5 bases, and 12 bases lay in between. In nucleotides, the CDR3 is TGTGCCAGCAGTGAAGGGGCGGGGTGGGACGAGCAGTACTTC. It is translated as CASSEGAGWDEQYF.

The V and J genes are TRBV6-2 or TRBV6-3 and TRBJ1-1; TRBD1 agrees at 9 bases. Germline V CDR1 and CDR2: MNHEY, SVGEGT. The CDR3 extends over 15 amino acids. Germline trimming cut 6 bases from V and 5 bases from J; bases unmatched to any gene: 10. This CDR3 reads CASRNTPGTGTEAFF. The CDR3 bases are TGTGCCAGCAGAAATACCCCCGGGACAGGGACTGAAGCTTTCTTT.